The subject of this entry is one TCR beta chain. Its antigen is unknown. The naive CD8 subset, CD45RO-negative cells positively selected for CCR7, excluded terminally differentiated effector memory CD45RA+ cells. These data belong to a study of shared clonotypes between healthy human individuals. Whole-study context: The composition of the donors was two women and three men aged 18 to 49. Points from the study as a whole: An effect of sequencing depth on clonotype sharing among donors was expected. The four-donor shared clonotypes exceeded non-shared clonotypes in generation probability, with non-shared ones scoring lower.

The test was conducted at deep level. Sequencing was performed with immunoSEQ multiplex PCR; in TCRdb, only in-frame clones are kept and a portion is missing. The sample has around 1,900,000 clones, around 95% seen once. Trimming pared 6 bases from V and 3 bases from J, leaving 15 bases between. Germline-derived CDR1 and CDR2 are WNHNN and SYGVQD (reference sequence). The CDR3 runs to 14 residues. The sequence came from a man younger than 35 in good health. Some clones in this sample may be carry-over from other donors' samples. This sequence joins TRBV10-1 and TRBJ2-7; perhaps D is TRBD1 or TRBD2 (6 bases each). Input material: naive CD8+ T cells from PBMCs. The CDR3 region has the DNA TGCGCCAGCAGCCGGGGGACAAGAAGCTACGAGCAGTACTTC. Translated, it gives CASSRGTRSYEQYF.